The entry below describes one T cell receptor (beta chain). Its antigen is still unknown. In preparing the TRB cDNA libraries, 5' RACE with UMI labels was used. Reprocessing the 5' RACE reads, TCRdb reports a single entry for every CDR3 protein and omits DNA. This sample's table has 6,000 to 8,500 distinct CDR3 sequences. These data are taken from a study of CXCR3-negative and CXCR3-positive naive CD8 T cells. Triplicate sorting captured about 300,000 cells each from every CD8+ T cell subset. Findings and caveats of the study: A higher hydrophobicity marked the TRB CDR3s of CXCR3-positive naive cells versus CXCR3-negative naive cells.

The source of this sequence is a human donor in good health. Some clones in this sample may be carry-over from other donors' samples. The sequenced sample was naive CXCR3+ CD8+ T cells from blood. Subset reported: CD45RO-CCR7+CD27+CD95- naive CD8+ T cells expressing CXCR3 (TNR3+).

The CDR3 sequence: CSLAVGISYEQYF. The chain combines TRBV29-1 with TRBJ2-7. CDR3 length equals 13 residues. Germline CDR1 and CDR2: SQVTM and ANQGSEA.